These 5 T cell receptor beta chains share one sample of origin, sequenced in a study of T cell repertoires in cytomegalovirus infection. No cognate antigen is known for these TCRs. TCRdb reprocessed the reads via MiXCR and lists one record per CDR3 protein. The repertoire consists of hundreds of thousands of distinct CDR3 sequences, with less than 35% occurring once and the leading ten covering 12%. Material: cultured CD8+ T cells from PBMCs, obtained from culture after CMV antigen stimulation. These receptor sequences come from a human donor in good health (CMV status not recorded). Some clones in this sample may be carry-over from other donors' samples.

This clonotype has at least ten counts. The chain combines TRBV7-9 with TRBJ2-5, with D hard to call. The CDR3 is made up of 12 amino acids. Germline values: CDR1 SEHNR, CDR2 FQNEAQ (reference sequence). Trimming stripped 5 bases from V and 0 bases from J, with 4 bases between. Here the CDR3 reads CASSPYQETQYF. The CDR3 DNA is TGTGCCAGCAGCCCCTACCAAGAGACCCAGTACTTC.

The CDR3 DNA reads as TGTGCCAGCACGGGGGTCTATGGCTACACCTTC. Translation: CASTGVYGYTF. The chain employs TRBV7-9 and TRBJ1-2; D is possibly TRBD1 (5 bases). Trimming took off 7 bases at V and 4 bases at J, with 7 bases between the two ends. CDR1 SEHNR and CDR2 FQNEAQ come from the germline V gene (reference sequence). The CDR3 loop spans 11 amino acids. The entire variable domain, with the rest obtained from reference TRBV7-9 and TRBJ1-2, is as follows: DTGVSQNPRHKITKRGQNVTFRCDPISEHNRLYWYRQTLGQGPEFLTYFQNEAQLEKSRLLSDRFSAERPKGSFSTLEIQRTEQGDSAMYLCASTGVYGYTFGSGTRLTVV.

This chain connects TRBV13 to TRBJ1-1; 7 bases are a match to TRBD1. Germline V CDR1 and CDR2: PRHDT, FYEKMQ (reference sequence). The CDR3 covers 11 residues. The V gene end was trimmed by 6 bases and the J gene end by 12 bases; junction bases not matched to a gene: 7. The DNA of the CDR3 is TGTGCCAGCAGTTCGGACAGGAGGCCTTTCTTT. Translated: CASSSDRRPFF.

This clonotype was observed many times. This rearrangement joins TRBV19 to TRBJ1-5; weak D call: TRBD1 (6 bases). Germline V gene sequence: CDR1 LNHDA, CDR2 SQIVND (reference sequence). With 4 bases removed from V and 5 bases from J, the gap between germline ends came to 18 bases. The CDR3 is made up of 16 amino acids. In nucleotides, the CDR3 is TGTGCCAGTAGTAACCTAGAGAACAGGGTTCATCAGCCCCAGCATTTT. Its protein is CASSNLENRVHQPQHF.

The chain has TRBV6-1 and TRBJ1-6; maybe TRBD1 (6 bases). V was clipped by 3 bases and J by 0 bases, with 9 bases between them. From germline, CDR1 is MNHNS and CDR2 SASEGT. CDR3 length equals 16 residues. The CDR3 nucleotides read TGTGCCAGCAGTGACGAGGACAGCTCCTATAATTCACCCCTCCACTTT. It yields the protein CASSDEDSSYNSPLHF.